This T cell receptor (beta chain) came from a study of T cell repertoires in cytomegalovirus infection. Study in general: Peptides in the study included HLA-C-restricted and HLA-B-restricted CMV epitopes.

Each CDR3 protein gets one entry after TCRdb re-called the reads with MiXCR. In the table there are 650,000 to 900,000 distinct CDR3 sequences, almost 30% of which are singletons. The CDR3 spans 13 residues. The germline V gene has CDR1 MNHNS and CDR2 SASEGT. The table lists this clonotype with a few counts. Its matching antigen is unknown. An end of the junction differs from the germline gene, which may be a read error. Sequenced material: cultured CD8+ T cells from PBMCs, taken from culture after CMV antigen stimulation. The V and J genes are TRBV6-1 and TRBJ2-1; D unresolved. This sequence originates from a human donor in good health (CMV status not recorded). Some clones in this sample may be carry-over from other donors' samples. The CDR3 loop is CASSFESFNEQFF. The DNA for the CDR3 is TGTGCCAGCTCGTTCGAGTCCTTCAATGAGCAGTTCTTC.